This is a list of T cell receptor beta chains from one sample in a study of T-cell reconstitution after alpha-beta-depleted transplantation in children. MiXCR, applied by TCRdb to the PCR reads, yields one record per CDR3 protein. The table has 600,000 to 800,000 distinct CDR3 sequences, about 12% seen once; the top ten hold roughly 0.77%. Sequenced material: PBMCs, taken before TCRalphabeta/CD19-depleted stem cell transplant. The receptors derive from a girl aged 2 to 10 with congenital amegakaryocytic thrombocytopenia, due to receive a stem cell transplant. Each CDR3 is given without its conserved first and last residue. The order of the fields is V gene, J gene, CDR3 protein.

TRBV27	TRBJ2-7	ASSLSTHRVRGYEQY
TRBV20-1	TRBJ1-2	SAREIGMDRPTYGYT
TRBV6-5	TRBJ1-5	ASSYLTGGYQPQH
TRBV12-3/TRBV12-4	TRBJ1-5	ASSSLPPDSVFYSNQPQH
TRBV12-5	TRBJ2-7	ASGLVPYLGDSYEQY
TRBV7-8	TRBJ2-3	ASSNTHTDTQY
TRBV20-1	TRBJ2-7	SANGQY
TRBV6-6	TRBJ2-7	ASLGFHEQY
TRBV28	TRBJ2-7	ASRSGASYEQY
TRBV11-2	TRBJ1-1	ASSPPDVNTEAF
TRBV9	TRBJ2-7	ASSVAGLAKGSYEQY